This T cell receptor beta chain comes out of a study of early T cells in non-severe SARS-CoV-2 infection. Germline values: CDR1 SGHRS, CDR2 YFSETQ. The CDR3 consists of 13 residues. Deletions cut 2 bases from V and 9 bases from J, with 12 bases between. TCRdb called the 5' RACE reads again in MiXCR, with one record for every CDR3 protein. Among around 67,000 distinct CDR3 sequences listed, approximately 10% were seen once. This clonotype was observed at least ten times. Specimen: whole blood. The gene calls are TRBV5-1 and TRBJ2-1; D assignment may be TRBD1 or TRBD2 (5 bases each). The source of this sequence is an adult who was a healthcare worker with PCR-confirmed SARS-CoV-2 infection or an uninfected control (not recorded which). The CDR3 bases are TGCGCCAGCAGCTTATCGACTGGGACTGAGCAGTTCTTC. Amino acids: CASSLSTGTEQFF.